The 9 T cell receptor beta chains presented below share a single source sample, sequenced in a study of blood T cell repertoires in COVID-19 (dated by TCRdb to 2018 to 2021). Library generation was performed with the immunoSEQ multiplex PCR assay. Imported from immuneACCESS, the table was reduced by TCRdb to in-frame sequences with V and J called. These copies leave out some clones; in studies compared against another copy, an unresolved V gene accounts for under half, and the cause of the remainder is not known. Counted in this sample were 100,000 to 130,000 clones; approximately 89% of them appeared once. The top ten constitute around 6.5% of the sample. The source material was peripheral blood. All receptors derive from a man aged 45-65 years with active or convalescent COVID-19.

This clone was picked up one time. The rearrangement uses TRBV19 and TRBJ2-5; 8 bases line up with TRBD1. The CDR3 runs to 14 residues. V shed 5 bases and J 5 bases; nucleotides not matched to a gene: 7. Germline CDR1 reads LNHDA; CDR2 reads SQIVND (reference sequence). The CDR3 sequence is CASSPRDRLETQYF. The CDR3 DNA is TGTGCCAGTAGTCCAAGGGACAGGCTTGAGACCCAGTACTTC.

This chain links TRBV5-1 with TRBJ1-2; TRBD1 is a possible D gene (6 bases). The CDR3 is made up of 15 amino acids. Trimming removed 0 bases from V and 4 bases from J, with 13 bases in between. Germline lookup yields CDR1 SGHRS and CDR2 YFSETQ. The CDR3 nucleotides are TGCGCCAGCAGCTTGGGGGGGGGCGCAGGCTATGGCTACACCTTC. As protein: CASSLGGGAGYGYTF.

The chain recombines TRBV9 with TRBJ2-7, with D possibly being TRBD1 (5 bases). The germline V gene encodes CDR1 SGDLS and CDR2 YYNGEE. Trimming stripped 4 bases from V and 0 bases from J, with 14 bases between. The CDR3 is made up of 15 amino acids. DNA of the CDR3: TGTGCCAGCAGCCCCAGGACAACGAGCTCCTACGAGCAGTACTTC. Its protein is CASSPRTTSSYEQYF. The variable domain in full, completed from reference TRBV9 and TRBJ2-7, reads DSGVTQTPKHLITATGQRVTLRCSPRSGDLSVYWYQQSLDQGLQFLIQYYNGEERAKGNILERFSAQQFPDLHSELNLSSLELGDSALYFCASSPRTTSSYEQYFGPGTRLTVT.

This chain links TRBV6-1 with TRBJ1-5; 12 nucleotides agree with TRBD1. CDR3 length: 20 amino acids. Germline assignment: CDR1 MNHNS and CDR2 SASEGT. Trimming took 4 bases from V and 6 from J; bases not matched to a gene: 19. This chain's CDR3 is CASSAGRDRGLSRRSQPQHF. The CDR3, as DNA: TGTGCCAGCAGTGCTGGGCGGGACAGGGGGCTCTCAAGGCGGAGTCAGCCCCAGCATTTT.

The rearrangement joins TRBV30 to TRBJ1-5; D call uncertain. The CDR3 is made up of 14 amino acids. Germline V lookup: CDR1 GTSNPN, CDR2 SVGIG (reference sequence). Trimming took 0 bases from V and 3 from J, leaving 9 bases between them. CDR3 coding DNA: TGTGCCTGGAGTGTTGGTACAGTCAATCAGCCCCAGCATTTT. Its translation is CAWSVGTVNQPQHF.

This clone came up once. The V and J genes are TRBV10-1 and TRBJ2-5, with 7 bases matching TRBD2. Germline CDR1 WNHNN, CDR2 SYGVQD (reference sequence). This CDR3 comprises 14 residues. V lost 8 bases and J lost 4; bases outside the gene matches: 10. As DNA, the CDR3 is TGCGCCAGCGCCCCGGGGCGGGAGTTAGAGACCCAGTACTTC. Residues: CASAPGRELETQYF.

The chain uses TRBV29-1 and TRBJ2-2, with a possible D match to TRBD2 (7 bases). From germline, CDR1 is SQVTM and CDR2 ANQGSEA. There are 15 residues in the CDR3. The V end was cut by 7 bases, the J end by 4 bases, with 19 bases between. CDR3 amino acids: CSARSWRGGTGELFF. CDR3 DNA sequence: TGCAGCGCCCGTTCGTGGAGGGGGGGCACCGGGGAGCTGTTTTTT.

The chain's CDR3 is CASSMRRTYGYTF. The CDR3 DNA is TGTGCCAGTAGTATGAGGAGGACCTATGGCTACACCTTC. The V gene is TRBV19, the J gene TRBJ1-2, with D unclear. The germline CDR1 and CDR2 sequences are LNHDA and SQIVND (reference sequence). Trimming stripped 3 bases from V and 4 bases from J, with 9 bases between. CDR3 length: 13 amino acids.

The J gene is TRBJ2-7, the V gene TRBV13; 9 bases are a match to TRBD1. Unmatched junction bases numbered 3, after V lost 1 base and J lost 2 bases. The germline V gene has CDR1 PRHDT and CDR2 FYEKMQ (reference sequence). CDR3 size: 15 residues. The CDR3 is CASSLVGQGPYEQYF. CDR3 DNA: TGTGCCAGCAGCTTAGTGGGACAGGGTCCCTACGAGCAGTACTTC.